Following are 12 T cell receptor beta chains from one sample sequenced in a study of a mutant IDH1 vaccine in newly diagnosed glioma. Assay: immunoSEQ multiplex PCR; the TCRdb copy retains only in-frame clones and omits some. Altogether about 34,000 clones are present, around four fifths being singletons, with the ten largest covering around 9.5%. The time point was: baseline, week 1 (first vaccination visit). The treatment here: pre-vaccination baseline after standard-of-care therapy. The sample was peripheral blood mononuclear cells (PBMCs), taken from a glioma patient treated with radiotherapy, temozolomide or both. The receptors originated from a man in his forties or fifties with glioma. Some clones in this sample may be carry-over from other donors' samples.

The chain employs TRBV20-1 and TRBJ1-2; the D is unclear. The germline V gene has CDR1 DFQATT and CDR2 SNEGSKA (reference sequence). V lost 3 bases to trimming and J lost 8 bases, with 10 bases between them. The CDR3 length is 11 residues. The CDR3 loop is CSARREGGYTF. As DNA, the CDR3 is TGCAGTGCTAGGAGGGAGGGAGGCTACACCTTC.

This chain joins TRBV25-1 and TRBJ2-3; 11 bases are shared with TRBD2. The CDR3 extends over 16 amino acids. Germline V gene data show CDR1 as MGHDK and CDR2 as SYGVNS. V trimming: 6 bases; J trimming: 3 bases; junction bases outside the gene matches: 8. The CDR3 nucleotides are TGTGCCAGCAGCCCGGGACTAGCGGAGGATACAGATACGCAGTATTTT. This gives the protein CASSPGLAEDTDTQYF.

The V gene is TRBV4-3, the J gene TRBJ1-1; 10 bases map to TRBD1. This CDR3 spans 15 amino acids. The germline gives CDR1 LGHNA, CDR2 YSLEER. The J segment lost 4 bases and the V segment lost 2 bases, leaving 4 bases of the junction unmatched. The CDR3 DNA reads TGCGCCAGCAGCCAAACCGGGACAGGGGTCACTGAAGCTTTCTTT. This translates into CASSQTGTGVTEAFF.

The V and J genes are TRBV9 and TRBJ2-5; D remains ambiguous. The CDR3 runs to 13 residues. Germline lookup yields CDR1 SGDLS and CDR2 YYNGEE. The V end lost 1 base, the J end lost 5 bases, and 9 bases lay between the germline ends. As DNA, the CDR3 is TGTGCCAGCAGCGTAAATTTTGATGAGACCCAGTACTTC. This sequence encodes CASSVNFDETQYF.

The chain is built from TRBV4-1 and TRBJ2-1; D is perhaps TRBD1 (5 bases). V gave up 1 base and J gave up 9 bases, with 28 bases separating them. CDR1 is MGHRA and CDR2 is YSYEKL in the germline V gene. This CDR3 has 19 residues. CDR3 amino acids: CASSQGPGMVLVRNFEQFF. DNA of the CDR3: TGCGCCAGCAGCCAAGGCCCAGGGATGGTTTTGGTTCGAAATTTTGAGCAGTTCTTC.

In its sample, this clone was seen a few times. The J gene is TRBJ1-1, the V gene TRBV29-1, with D possibly being TRBD1 (6 bases). Germline-derived CDR1 and CDR2 are SQVTM and ANQGSEA. The CDR3 length is 13 residues. Trimming stripped 5 bases from V and 1 base from J, with 11 bases between. The CDR3 DNA sequence: TGCAGCGTTTTTTCAGGGGCGAACACTGAAGCTTTCTTT. Protein product: CSVFSGANTEAFF.

This clone was detected only a few times. This chain connects TRBV19 to TRBJ1-5, with a weak D call TRBD1 (5 bases). In germline, CDR1 is LNHDA, CDR2 SQIVND (reference sequence). CDR3 size: 13 residues. V lost 5 bases, J lost 4 bases, and 9 bases lay in between. The CDR3 sequence: CASSASGNQPQHF. For the CDR3, the DNA is TGTGCCAGTAGTGCATCAGGGAATCAGCCCCAGCATTTT.

This clone was counted a few times. The chain combines TRBV30 with TRBJ1-4; the D gene is possibly TRBD1 (6 bases). The V gene's germline CDR1 is GTSNPN and CDR2 SVGIG (reference sequence). There are 14 residues in the CDR3. V shed 0 bases and J shed 8 bases, with 13 bases lying between them. CDR3 loop: CAWSVPAGAEKLFF. DNA of the CDR3: TGTGCCTGGAGTGTACCGGCAGGGGCCGAAAAACTGTTTTTT.

This clone appeared a single time. The rearrangement links TRBV19 to TRBJ1-1, with D hard to call. V shed 5 bases and J shed 4 bases, with 17 bases lying between them. Germline V gene data show CDR1 as LNHDA and CDR2 as SQIVND (reference sequence). There are 15 residues in the CDR3. The CDR3 DNA follows: TGTGCCAGTAGTTACCAGCACACTAACCCCACTGAAGCTTTCTTT. Protein product: CASSYQHTNPTEAFF. The entire variable domain, with the rest obtained from reference TRBV19 and TRBJ1-1, is as follows: DGGITQSPKYLFRKEGQNVTLSCEQNLNHDAMYWYRQDPGQGLRLIYYSQIVNDFQKGDIAEGYSVSREKKESFPLTVTSAQKNPTAFYLCASSYQHTNPTEAFFGQGTRLTVV.

V usage is TRBV5-6 and J usage is TRBJ2-6; 8 bases fit TRBD1. In germline, CDR1 is SGHDT, CDR2 YYEEEE. V shed 4 bases and J 0 bases; nucleotides not matched to a gene: 6. This CDR3 spans 17 amino acids. CDR3 amino acids: CASSVPDRVSGANVLTF. The CDR3 DNA reads as TGTGCCAGCAGCGTCCCGGACAGGGTCTCTGGGGCCAACGTCCTGACTTTC.

This sequence joins TRBV14 and TRBJ2-7, with 9 bases identical to TRBD2. The CDR3 spans 14 residues. The germline gives CDR1 SGHDN, CDR2 FVKESK. V lost 6 bases and J lost 2; bases outside the gene matches: 5. CDR3 sequence: CASRPSGAPYEQYF. The DNA for the CDR3 is TGTGCCAGCAGACCTAGCGGGGCACCCTACGAGCAGTACTTC.

The chain carries TRBV5-6 and TRBJ1-3; no definite D call. Trimming shortened V by 0 bases and J by 1 base, and 5 bases separated the two germline ends. CDR3 length: 14 residues. Germline lookup yields CDR1 SGHDT and CDR2 YYEEEE. The CDR3 DNA reads TGTGCCAGCAGCTTGGGAGGGTCTGGAAACACCATATATTTT. Encoded protein: CASSLGGSGNTIYF.